The 18 T cell receptor beta chains reported below all come from one sample, sequenced in a study of vaccination and CD4 T cells after COVID-19. With the Oncomine TCR Beta short-read assay, DNA from cultured CD4+ T cells was sequenced. TCRdb passed the PCR reads through MiXCR, listing each CDR3 protein once. Of 7,000 to 10,000 distinct CDR3 sequences listed, approximately 49% are singletons. As to treatment: roughly 11-day PBMC culture with coronavirus spike peptide pools or control peptides (ViraFEST assay). Pre-COVID-19 pandemic sampling (2011-2018) yielded the unexposed donor's CD4+ T cells. Their antigen targets remain unknown. The sequenced material came from CD4+ T cells from blood, cultured in vitro. The receptors derive from a human donor in good health.

The V and J genes are TRBV5-1 and TRBJ2-7, with 9 bases that match TRBD1. V dropped 4 bases and J dropped 6; count of bases not matched to a gene: 8. The CDR3 consists of 14 residues. The germline gives CDR1 SGHRS, CDR2 YFSETQ. The chain's CDR3 is CASSPGTGLSEQYF. CDR3 nucleotide sequence: TGCGCCAGCAGCCCTGGGACAGGGCTCAGCGAGCAGTACTTC.

This clonotype is medium-sized (0.01 to 0.1%) in the sample. V and J are TRBV15 and TRBJ1-2; D remains ambiguous. This CDR3 is built from 16 residues. Trimming took off 3 bases at V and 4 bases at J, with 18 bases between the two ends. Germline values: CDR1 LNHNV, CDR2 YYDKDF (reference sequence). For the CDR3, the DNA is TGTGCCACCAGCAGGGAAACGGCGGCCAGTCTCTATGGCTACACCTTC. Amino acids: CATSRETAASLYGYTF. Full variable domain (rest looked up from reference TRBV15 and TRBJ1-2): DAMVIQNPRYQVTQFGKPVTLSCSQTLNHNVMYWYQQKSSQAPKLLFHYYDKDFNNEADTPDNFQSRRPNTSFCFLDIRSPGLGDTAMYLCATSRETAASLYGYTFGSGTRLTVV.

The chain couples TRBV12-1 to TRBJ1-1; the table's D gene call, TRBD1, was not cross checked with the DNA. TRBV12-1 is noted as a pseudogene. The CDR3 runs 15 residues. CDR3 sequence reads: CASSPPRAGAFEAFF. The CDR3 bases are TGTGCCAGCAGTCCCCCCCGGGCGGGGGCTTTTGAAGCTTTCTTT.

This rearrangement joins TRBV5-4 to TRBJ1-5; D is possibly TRBD1 (6 bases). V was shortened by 3 bases and J by 12 bases, with 13 bases between the two germline ends. In germline, CDR1 is SGHNT, CDR2 YYREEE (reference sequence). CDR3 length: 12 residues. The DNA of the CDR3 is TGTGCCAGCAGCTCTCCTGAGGGGGTCCAGCATTTT. Translated: CASSSPEGVQHF.

The CDR3 is CSARVRRGPGEAFF. CDR3 coding DNA: TGCAGTGCTAGAGTCCGCAGGGGGCCGGGTGAAGCTTTCTTT. The J gene is TRBJ1-1, the V gene TRBV20-1, with 8 nucleotides matching TRBD1. This CDR3 is 14 amino acids long. With V trimmed by 1 base and J by 7 bases, 8 bases remained unmatched. CDR1 is DFQATT, CDR2 SNEGSKA, per germline (reference sequence).

The CDR3 nucleotides are TGTGCCTGGAGTGTAAAACCGATTGAAGCTTTCTTT. This translates into CAWSVKPIEAFF. The chain joins TRBV30 to TRBJ1-1; D is unresolved. Germline V gene sequence: CDR1 GTSNPN, CDR2 SVGIG (reference sequence). The CDR3 totals 12 residues. V gave up 0 bases and J gave up 7 bases, with 9 bases separating them.

This clonotype is a singleton in its sample. V usage is TRBV7-6 and J usage is TRBJ2-5, with TRBD1 matching over 10 bases. The V and J ends lost 1 base and 6 bases, in that order; junction bases with no gene match: 8. The CDR3 loop spans 16 amino acids. Germline CDR1 is SGHVS and CDR2 is FNYEAQ. The CDR3 DNA reads as TGTGCCAGCAGCTTAGGGATCGGGACAGGGGATAAGACCCAGTACTTC. Encoded protein: CASSLGIGTGDKTQYF.

V usage is TRBV7-9 and J usage is TRBJ2-7; TRBD1 matches at 8 bases. V shed 2 bases, J shed 5 bases, and the junction held 2 bases outside the gene matches. This CDR3 has 13 residues. Germline V gene data show CDR1 as SEHNR and CDR2 as FQNEAQ (reference sequence). In DNA, the CDR3 is TGTGCCAGCAGCTTACAGGGGGCCGACGAGCAGTACTTC. Protein: CASSLQGADEQYF. The full variable domain, completed using reference TRBV7-9 and TRBJ2-7, is DTGVSQNPRHKITKRGQNVTFRCDPISEHNRLYWYRQTLGQGPEFLTYFQNEAQLEKSRLLSDRFSAERPKGSFSTLEIQRTEQGDSAMYLCASSLQGADEQYFGPGTRLTVT.

V is TRBV5-1 and J is TRBJ1-2, with 7 bases that match TRBD1. CDR1 and CDR2 from the germline V gene are SGHRS and YFSETQ. Trimming took 3 bases from V and 2 from J; bases not matched to a gene: 13. The length of the CDR3 is 17 residues. This CDR3 reads CASSSARWDRENYGYTF. For the CDR3, the DNA is TGCGCCAGCAGCTCCGCGCGTTGGGACAGAGAGAACTATGGCTACACCTTC.

This clonotype was seen a few times. The chain has TRBV6-5 and TRBJ1-3, with TRBD1 matching over 9 bases. Germline values: CDR1 MNHEY, CDR2 SVGAGI. The CDR3 spans 17 residues. Trimming cost V 3 bases and J 0 bases; bases outside gene matches: 6. The CDR3 nucleotides are TGTGCCAGCAGTTATGGGACAGGGCCCCCCTCTGGAAACACCATATATTTT. It yields the protein CASSYGTGPPSGNTIYF.

The V gene is TRBV18, the J gene TRBJ1-2, with 10 positions matching TRBD1. The CDR3 length is 13 residues. The germline V gene encodes CDR1 KGHSH and CDR2 LQKENI. V shed 3 bases and J 5 bases; nucleotides not matched to a gene: 0. The DNA for the CDR3 is TGTGCCAGCTCACCGGGACAGGGGTATGGCTACACCTTC. Translated, it gives CASSPGQGYGYTF.

CDR3 region: CSALPLAGGRAETQYF. In DNA, the CDR3 is TGCAGTGCCCTTCCCCTAGCGGGGGGCCGTGCAGAGACCCAGTACTTC. The chain links TRBV20-1 to TRBJ2-5, with 11 bases that match TRBD2. The CDR3 has 16 residues. Trimming cost V 6 bases and J 4 bases; bases outside gene matches: 13. Germline CDR1 DFQATT, CDR2 SNEGSKA (reference sequence).

The V gene is TRBV19, the J gene TRBJ1-1; D not resolved. Trimming took 0 bases from V and 6 from J, leaving 11 bases between them. Germline CDR1 reads LNHDA; CDR2 reads SQIVND (reference sequence). This CDR3 contains 14 residues. CDR3 amino acids: CASSIDRWRAEAFF. The CDR3 DNA reads TGTGCCAGTAGTATAGATCGGTGGAGGGCTGAAGCTTTCTTT. The full variable domain, its missing parts supplied by reference TRBV19 and TRBJ1-1, is DGGITQSPKYLFRKEGQNVTLSCEQNLNHDAMYWYRQDPGQGLRLIYYSQIVNDFQKGDIAEGYSVSREKKESFPLTVTSAQKNPTAFYLCASSIDRWRAEAFFGQGTRLTVV.

The chain joins TRBV11-2 to TRBJ1-1; maybe TRBD1 (5 bases). The CDR3 runs 15 residues. V dropped 4 bases and J dropped 7 bases, with 19 bases sitting between them. Germline-derived CDR1 and CDR2 are SGHAT and FQNNGV. The CDR3 sequence is CASSWGSWGEVEAFF. CDR3 nucleotide sequence: TGTGCCAGCAGCTGGGGGTCGTGGGGGGAGGTTGAAGCTTTCTTT.

This clonotype was detected a few times. DNA for the CDR3: TGTGCCAGCAGTTTTCTAGTTGGAGGTGGTACAGATACGCAGTATTTT. It yields the protein CASSFLVGGGTDTQYF. The chain joins TRBV6-5 to TRBJ2-3; tentative D call: TRBD2 (5 bases). V was trimmed by 4 bases and J by 3 bases, leaving 17 bases between them. The CDR3 runs 16 residues. Per germline, CDR1 MNHEY and CDR2 SVGAGI.

The chain is built from TRBV7-7 and TRBJ2-7; D ambiguous. The CDR3 runs 13 residues. V was cut by 5 bases and J by 3 bases, with 11 bases left in between. Per the germline V gene, CDR1 is SSHAT and CDR2 is FNYEAQ (reference sequence). In DNA, the CDR3 is TGTGCCAGCAGCCCCCGTCCAGGCTACGAGCAGTACTTC. It yields the protein CASSPRPGYEQYF.

This chain uses TRBV20-1 with TRBJ1-5; D gene uncertain. CDR1 and CDR2 (germline): DFQATT, SNEGSKA (reference sequence). V was cut by 3 bases and J by 0 bases, with 3 bases left in between. This CDR3 comprises 12 residues. As DNA, the CDR3 is TGCAGTGCTAGTTATAGCAATCAGCCCCAGCATTTT. Translation gives CSASYSNQPQHF.

The chain's CDR3 is CAIRLGRENTEAFF. CDR3 DNA: TGTGCCATCAGACTCGGACGGGAGAACACTGAAGCTTTCTTT. The chain employs TRBV10-3 and TRBJ1-1; D gene uncertain. The CDR3 is 14 amino acids. The germline CDR1 and CDR2 sequences are ENHRY and SYGVKD. The ends were cut back, 6 bases at V and 1 base at J, with 12 bases in the middle.